This is a list of T cell receptor beta chains from one sample in a study of identical twins. TCRdb re-derived calls from the 5' RACE reads in MiXCR, one entry per CDR3 protein. There are about 220,000 distinct CDR3 sequences in the sample; 6.5% to 8% occur only once, and approximately 15% lies in the top ten. The data were also submitted as part of a second study, on T cells expressing NK-cell markers.

The material sequenced was CD8+ T cells sorted from blood. Receptor source: a woman aged 18-35 years in good health. Each CDR3 is given with its conserved first and last residue.

V gene: TRBV12-3/TRBV12-4
J gene: TRBJ2-7
CDR3 protein: CASSLAGDRYEQYF

V gene: TRBV7-9
J gene: TRBJ2-1
CDR3 protein: CASSTVAVGRRDEQFF

V gene: TRBV12-3/TRBV12-4
J gene: TRBJ2-7
CDR3 protein: CASSPGIVYEQYF

V gene: TRBV4-1
J gene: TRBJ1-4
CDR3 protein: CASSHGVGTEKLFF

V gene: TRBV12-3/TRBV12-4
J gene: TRBJ1-2
CDR3 protein: CASGYGYTF

V gene: TRBV6-6
J gene: TRBJ1-1
CDR3 protein: CASFRGSTEAFF

V gene: TRBV20-1
J gene: TRBJ1-1
CDR3 protein: CSAIAGYFQNTEAFF

V gene: TRBV6-6
J gene: TRBJ2-7
CDR3 protein: CASSGGDAGEQYF

V gene: TRBV15
J gene: TRBJ2-3
CDR3 protein: CATSRDLAGGDTQYF

V gene: TRBV11-2
J gene: TRBJ2-3
CDR3 protein: CASSLGYAVHTDTQYF

V gene: TRBV7-9
J gene: TRBJ2-1
CDR3 protein: CASSLAATGEQFF

V gene: TRBV4-3
J gene: TRBJ1-1
CDR3 protein: CASSQERGMNTEAFF